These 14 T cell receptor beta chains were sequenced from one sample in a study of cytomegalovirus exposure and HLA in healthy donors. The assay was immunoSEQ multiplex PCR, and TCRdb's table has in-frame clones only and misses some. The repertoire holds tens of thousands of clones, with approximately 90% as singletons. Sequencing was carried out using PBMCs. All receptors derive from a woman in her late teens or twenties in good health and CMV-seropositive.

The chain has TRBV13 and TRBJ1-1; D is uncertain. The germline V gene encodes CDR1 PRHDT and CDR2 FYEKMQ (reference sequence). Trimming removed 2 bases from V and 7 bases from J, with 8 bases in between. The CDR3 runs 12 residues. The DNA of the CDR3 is TGTGCCAGCAGCTTAACGTCAGGTGAAGCTTTCTTT. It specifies CASSLTSGEAFF.

The CDR3 DNA reads TGTGCCAGCAGCCCCGCCGGGACACCTCTAGCCAAAAACATTCAGTACTTC. Its protein product is CASSPAGTPLAKNIQYF. This chain connects TRBV11-2 to TRBJ2-4; the D gene is possibly TRBD1 (6 bases). The CDR3 has 17 residues. Germline V gene sequence: CDR1 SGHAT, CDR2 FQNNGV. Trimming left V 5 bases short and J 0 bases short, with 17 bases between.

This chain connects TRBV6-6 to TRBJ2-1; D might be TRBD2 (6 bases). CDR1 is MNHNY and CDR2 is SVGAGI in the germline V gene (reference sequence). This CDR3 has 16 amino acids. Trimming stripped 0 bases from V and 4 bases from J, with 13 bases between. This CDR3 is CASSYSSGLRYNEQFF. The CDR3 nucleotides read TGTGCCAGCAGTTACTCGAGCGGGTTAAGGTACAATGAGCAGTTCTTC.

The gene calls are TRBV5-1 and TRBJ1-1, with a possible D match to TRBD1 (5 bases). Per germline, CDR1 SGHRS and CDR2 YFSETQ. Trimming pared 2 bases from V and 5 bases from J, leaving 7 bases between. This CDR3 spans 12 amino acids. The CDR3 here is CASSFQGTEAFF. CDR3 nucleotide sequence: TGCGCCAGCAGCTTCCAGGGAACTGAAGCTTTCTTT.

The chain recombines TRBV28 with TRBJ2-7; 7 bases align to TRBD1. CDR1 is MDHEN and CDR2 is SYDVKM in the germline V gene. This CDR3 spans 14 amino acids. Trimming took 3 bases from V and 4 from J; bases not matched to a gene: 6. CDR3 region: CASSLRQGVYEQYF. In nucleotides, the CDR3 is TGTGCCAGCAGTTTGCGGCAGGGGGTGTACGAGCAGTACTTC.

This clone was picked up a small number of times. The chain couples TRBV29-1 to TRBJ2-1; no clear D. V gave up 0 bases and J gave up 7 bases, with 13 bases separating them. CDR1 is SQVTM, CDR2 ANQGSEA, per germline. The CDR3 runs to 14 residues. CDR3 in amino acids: CSVEDGSNVNEQFF. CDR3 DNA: TGCAGCGTTGAAGATGGCTCGAACGTTAATGAGCAGTTCTTC.

The CDR3 bases are TGCGCCAGCAGCTTGGCCCATAGGGGAAGCTCCTACGAGCAGTACTTC. Its protein is CASSLAHRGSSYEQYF. The gene calls are TRBV5-1 and TRBJ2-5; the D gene is possibly TRBD1 (5 bases). The DNA matches TRBJ2-7 better at its end, which makes the J call doubtful. Looked up from germline, CDR1 is SGHRS and CDR2 is YFSETQ. This CDR3 is 16 amino acids long.

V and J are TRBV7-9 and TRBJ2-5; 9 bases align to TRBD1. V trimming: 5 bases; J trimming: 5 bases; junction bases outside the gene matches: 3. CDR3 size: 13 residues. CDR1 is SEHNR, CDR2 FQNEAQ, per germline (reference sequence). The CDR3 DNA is TGTGCCAGCAGCCAGACAGGGGGGGAGACCCAGTACTTC. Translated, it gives CASSQTGGETQYF.

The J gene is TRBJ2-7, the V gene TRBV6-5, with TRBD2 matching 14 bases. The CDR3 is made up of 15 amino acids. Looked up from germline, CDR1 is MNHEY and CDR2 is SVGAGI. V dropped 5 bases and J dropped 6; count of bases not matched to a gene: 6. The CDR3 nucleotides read TGTGCCAGCAGTGGGCCGGGACTAGCGGGAGTCGAGCAGTACTTC. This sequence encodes CASSGPGLAGVEQYF.

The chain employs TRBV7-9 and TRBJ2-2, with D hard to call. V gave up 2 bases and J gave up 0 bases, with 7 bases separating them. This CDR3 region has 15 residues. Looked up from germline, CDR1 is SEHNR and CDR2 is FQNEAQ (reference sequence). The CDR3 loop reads CASSLRSPNTGELFF. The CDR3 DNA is TGTGCCAGCAGCTTAAGAAGCCCGAACACCGGGGAGCTGTTTTTT.

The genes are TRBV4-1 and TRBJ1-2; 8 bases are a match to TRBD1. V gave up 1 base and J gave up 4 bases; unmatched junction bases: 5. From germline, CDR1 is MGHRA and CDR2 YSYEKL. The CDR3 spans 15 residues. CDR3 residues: CASSQVAGQVYGYTF. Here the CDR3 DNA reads TGCGCCAGCAGCCAAGTGGCGGGACAGGTCTATGGCTACACCTTC.

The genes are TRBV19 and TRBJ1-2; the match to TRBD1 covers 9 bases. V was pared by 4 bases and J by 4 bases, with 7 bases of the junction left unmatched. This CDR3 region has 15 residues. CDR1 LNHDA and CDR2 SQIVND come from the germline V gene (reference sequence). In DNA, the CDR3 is TGTGCCAGTAGTACCGGGACAGGGTATGCCTATGGCTACACCTTC. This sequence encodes CASSTGTGYAYGYTF.

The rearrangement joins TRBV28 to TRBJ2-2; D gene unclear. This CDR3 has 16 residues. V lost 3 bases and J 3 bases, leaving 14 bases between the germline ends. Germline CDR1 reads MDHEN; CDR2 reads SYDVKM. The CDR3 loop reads CASSLMSDGYTGELFF. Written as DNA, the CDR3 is TGTGCCAGCAGTTTGATGTCAGACGGGTACACCGGGGAGCTGTTTTTT.

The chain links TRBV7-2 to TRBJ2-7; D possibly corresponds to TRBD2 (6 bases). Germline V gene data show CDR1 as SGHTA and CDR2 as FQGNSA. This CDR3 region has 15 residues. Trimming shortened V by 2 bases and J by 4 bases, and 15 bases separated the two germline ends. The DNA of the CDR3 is TGTGCCAGCAGCTTACTTCTCGGGAGTTGGTACGAGCAGTACTTC. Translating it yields CASSLLLGSWYEQYF.